What follows are 9 T cell receptor beta chains derived from one specimen sequenced in a study of beta chain features in type 1 diabetes. The authors reverse transcribed all of the isolated RNA, so sequencing captured expressed TCRB transcripts. Some clones are missing from TCRdb's copy, which holds only in-frame ones; the method was immunoSEQ multiplex PCR. The repertoire includes fewer than 400,000 clones, less than 10% of them detected once, and 0.44% sits in the top ten. The sequenced sample consisted of central memory CD4+ T cells from blood. Receptors originate from a woman between 18 and 29 years old in good health.

The chain links TRBV7-8 to TRBJ2-2; 7 bases fit TRBD1. The germline V gene has CDR1 SGHVS and CDR2 FQNEAQ. CDR3 length equals 14 residues. Trimming took 5 bases from V and 1 from J; bases not matched to a gene: 1. The CDR3 region has the DNA TGTGCCAGCAGCCGACAGGGGAACACCGGGGAGCTGTTTTTT. Translation gives CASSRQGNTGELFF.

This chain links TRBV5-1 with TRBJ2-3; D is tentatively TRBD1 or TRBD2 (5 bases each). Germline V gene sequence: CDR1 SGHRS, CDR2 YFSETQ. The CDR3 sequence is 16 residues long. Trimming shortened V by 3 bases and J by 4 bases, and 18 bases separated the two germline ends. CDR3 amino acids: CASSSGWGPAADTQYF. As DNA, the CDR3 is TGCGCCAGCAGCTCCGGTTGGGGACCGGCGGCAGATACGCAGTATTTT.

The table lists this clone with a few counts. This chain connects TRBV27 to TRBJ2-1, with a weak D call TRBD2 (6 bases). The CDR3 runs to 13 residues. Germline V CDR1 and CDR2: MNHEY, SMNVEV (reference sequence). V was cut by 5 bases and J by 9 bases, with 14 bases left in between. The chain's CDR3 is CASSTQGLLEQFF. Here the CDR3 DNA reads TGTGCCAGCAGTACCCAAGGACTACTTGAGCAGTTCTTC.

This clone was observed at least ten times. This sequence joins TRBV2 and TRBJ2-1; D might be TRBD1 or TRBD2, each matching 6 bases. The CDR3 has 15 residues. The germline gives CDR1 SNHLY, CDR2 FYNNEI. The ends were cut back, 3 bases at V and 5 bases at J, with 14 bases in the middle. The CDR3 coding sequence is TGTGCCAGCAGTGATCGGGGGCGCAATAACAATGAGCAGTTCTTC. This codes for CASSDRGRNNNEQFF.

The rearrangement joins TRBV28 to TRBJ2-1; 9 bases align to TRBD2. V gave up 7 bases and J gave up 3 bases; unmatched junction bases: 4. CDR1 is MDHEN, CDR2 SYDVKM, per germline. The CDR3 consists of 14 residues. CDR3 loop: CASKGSGSYNEQFF. CDR3 in DNA: TGTGCCAGCAAAGGTAGCGGGAGCTACAATGAGCAGTTCTTC.

The CDR3 DNA follows: TGTGCCAGCAGCTTAAGCGGGGCCAGGGAGCAGTTCTTC. Encoded protein: CASSLSGAREQFF. This chain joins TRBV7-3 and TRBJ2-1; D possibly corresponds to TRBD2 (6 bases). Germline assignment: CDR1 SGHTA and CDR2 FQGTGA. Trimming stripped 1 base from V and 10 bases from J, with 11 bases between. The CDR3 spans 13 residues.

This chain uses TRBV11-2 with TRBJ2-7, with TRBD1 matching over 8 bases. The CDR3 has 15 amino acids. V lost 4 bases and J lost 2; bases outside the gene matches: 7. The germline gives CDR1 SGHAT, CDR2 FQNNGV. CDR3 amino acids: CASSSRQGSPYEQYF. CDR3 nucleotides: TGTGCCAGCAGCTCCAGACAGGGGAGCCCCTACGAGCAGTACTTC.

In its sample, this clone was seen a few times. This sequence joins TRBV4-2 and TRBJ2-3; D is uncertain. V lost 0 bases and J lost 3, with 7 bases in between. The CDR3 loop spans 14 amino acids. The germline CDR1 and CDR2 sequences are LGHNA and YNFKEQ. As DNA, the CDR3 is TGTGCCAGCAGCCAAGAGGGTAGGACAGATACGCAGTATTTT. This codes for CASSQEGRTDTQYF.

Notes on this clone: The same CDR3 also results from other DNA sequences found in this sample. The chain has TRBV7-9 and TRBJ2-3, with unresolved D. The germline gives CDR1 SEHNR, CDR2 FQNEAQ (reference sequence). V was shortened by 1 base and J by 5 bases, with 7 bases between the two germline ends. The length of the CDR3 is 13 residues. In nucleotides, the CDR3 is TGTGCCAGCAGCTTAGGAGTGGGAGATACGCAGTATTTT. It is translated as CASSLGVGDTQYF.